The 2 T cell receptor beta chains reported below all come from one sample, sequenced in a study of blood T cell repertoires in COVID-19. Generated by immunoSEQ multiplex PCR, the TCRdb table keeps only in-frame clones and is missing some. The data hold about 69,000 clones, with 65% to 90% observed a single time. Sequencing input: peripheral blood. All receptors come from a man older than 75 with acute or convalescent COVID-19.

V usage is TRBV6-1 and J usage is TRBJ2-7, with D unresolved. Germline V gives CDR1 MNHNS, CDR2 SASEGT. The V end lost 7 bases, the J end lost 1 base, and 14 bases lay between the germline ends. The CDR3 sequence is 14 residues long. The CDR3 sequence: CASTPRGTSYEQYF. CDR3 DNA: TGTGCCAGCACCCCACGAGGCACATCCTACGAGCAGTACTTC.

This rearrangement joins TRBV5-5 to TRBJ1-5; 7 positions match TRBD1. V was clipped by 5 bases and J by 3 bases; unmatched bases: 8. Germline assignment: CDR1 SGHKS and CDR2 YYEKEE (reference sequence). The CDR3 runs 15 residues. Written as DNA, the CDR3 is TGTGCCAGCAGACGAGGACAGGATTTCAATCAGCCCCAGCATTTT. Translating it yields CASRRGQDFNQPQHF.